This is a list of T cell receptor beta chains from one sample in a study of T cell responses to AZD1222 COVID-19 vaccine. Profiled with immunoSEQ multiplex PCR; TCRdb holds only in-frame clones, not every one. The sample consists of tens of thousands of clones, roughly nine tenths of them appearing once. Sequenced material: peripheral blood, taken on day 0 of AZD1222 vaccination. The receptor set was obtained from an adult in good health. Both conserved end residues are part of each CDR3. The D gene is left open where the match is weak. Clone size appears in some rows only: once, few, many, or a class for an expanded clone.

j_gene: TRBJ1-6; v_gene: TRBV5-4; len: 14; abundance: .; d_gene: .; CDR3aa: CASSPGGVNSPLHF; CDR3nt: TGTGCCAGCAGCCCCGGGGGGGTTAATTCACCCCTCCACTTT
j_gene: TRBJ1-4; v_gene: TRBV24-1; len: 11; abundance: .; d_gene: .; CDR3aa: CATSFGGELFF; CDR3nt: TGTGCCACCAGTTTCGGGGGTGAACTGTTTTTT
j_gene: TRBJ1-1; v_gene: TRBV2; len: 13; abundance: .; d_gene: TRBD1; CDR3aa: CASKDRENTEAFF; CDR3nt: TGTGCCAGCAAAGACAGGGAAAACACTGAAGCTTTCTTT
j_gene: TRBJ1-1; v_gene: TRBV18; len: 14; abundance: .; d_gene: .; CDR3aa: CASSRGGENTEAFF; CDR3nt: TGTGCCAGCTCCCGCGGGGGGGAGAACACTGAAGCTTTCTTT
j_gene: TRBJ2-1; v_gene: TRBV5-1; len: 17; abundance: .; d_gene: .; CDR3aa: CASSLLVGASGYNEQFF; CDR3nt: TGCGCCAGCAGCTTGCTAGTGGGGGCTAGCGGATACAATGAGCAGTTCTTC
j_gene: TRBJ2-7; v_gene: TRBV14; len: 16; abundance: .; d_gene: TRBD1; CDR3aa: CASSRLQTGDLYEQYF; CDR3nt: TGTGCCAGCAGCCGCCTCCAAACAGGGGACCTCTACGAGCAGTACTTC
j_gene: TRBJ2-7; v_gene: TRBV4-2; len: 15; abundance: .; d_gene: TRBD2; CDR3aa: CASSPGLAGGYEQYF; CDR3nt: TGTGCCAGCAGCCCCGGACTAGCGGGAGGTTACGAGCAGTACTTC
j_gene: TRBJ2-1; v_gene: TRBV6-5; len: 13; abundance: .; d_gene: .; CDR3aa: CASSSVRDNEQFF; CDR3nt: TGTGCCAGCAGCTCCGTCAGGGACAATGAGCAGTTCTTC
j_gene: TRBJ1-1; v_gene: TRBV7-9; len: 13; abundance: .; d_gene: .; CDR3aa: CASSPGPNTEAFF; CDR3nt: TGTGCCAGCAGTCCTGGGCCGAACACTGAAGCTTTCTTT
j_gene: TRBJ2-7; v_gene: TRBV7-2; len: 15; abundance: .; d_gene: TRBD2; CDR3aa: CASSLGLAGVYEQYF; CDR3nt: TGTGCCAGCAGCCTGGGACTAGCGGGAGTATACGAGCAGTACTTC
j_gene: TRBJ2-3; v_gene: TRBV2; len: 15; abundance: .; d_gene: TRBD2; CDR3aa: CASSVIAGGPSTQYF; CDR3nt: TGTGCCAGCAGTGTGATAGCGGGAGGGCCAAGTACGCAGTATTTT
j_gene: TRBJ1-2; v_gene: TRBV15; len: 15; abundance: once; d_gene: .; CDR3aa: CATSRDAAGTDGYTF; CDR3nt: TGTGCCACCAGCAGAGATGCCGCCGGGACTGATGGCTACACCTTC
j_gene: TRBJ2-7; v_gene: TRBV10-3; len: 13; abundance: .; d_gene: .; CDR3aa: CAITQGYNYEQYF; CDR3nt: TGTGCCATCACCCAGGGATATAACTACGAGCAGTACTTC
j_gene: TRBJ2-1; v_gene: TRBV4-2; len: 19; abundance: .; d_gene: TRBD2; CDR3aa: CASSQDDRFRTSGYNEQFF; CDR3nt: TGTGCCAGCAGCCAAGATGATCGCTTTAGGACTAGCGGCTACAATGAGCAGTTCTTC
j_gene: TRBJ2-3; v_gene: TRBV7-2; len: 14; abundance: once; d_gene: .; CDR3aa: CASSSRDSTDTQYF; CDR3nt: TGTGCCAGCAGCTCCCGGGACAGCACAGATACGCAGTATTTT
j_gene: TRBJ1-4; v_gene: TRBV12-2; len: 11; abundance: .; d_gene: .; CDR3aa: CASRSDEKLFF; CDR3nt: TGTGCAAGTCGCTCGGATGAAAAACTGTTTTTT
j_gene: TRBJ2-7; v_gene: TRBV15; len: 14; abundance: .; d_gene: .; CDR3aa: CATSREDLSYEQYF; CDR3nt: TGTGCCACCAGCAGAGAAGACCTATCCTACGAGCAGTACTTC
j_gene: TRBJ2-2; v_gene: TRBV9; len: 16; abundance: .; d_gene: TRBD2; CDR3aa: CASSVEGGRGTGELFF; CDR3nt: TGTGCCAGCAGCGTAGAAGGCGGGAGAGGTACCGGGGAGCTGTTTTTT
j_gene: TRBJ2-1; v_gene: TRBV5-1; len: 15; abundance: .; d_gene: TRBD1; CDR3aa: CASSWDRASYNEQFF; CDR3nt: TGCGCCAGCAGCTGGGACAGGGCTTCCTACAATGAGCAGTTCTTC
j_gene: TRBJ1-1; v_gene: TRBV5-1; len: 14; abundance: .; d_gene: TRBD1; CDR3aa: CASTQGQGDTEAFF; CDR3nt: TGCGCCAGCACCCAGGGACAGGGGGACACTGAAGCTTTCTTT
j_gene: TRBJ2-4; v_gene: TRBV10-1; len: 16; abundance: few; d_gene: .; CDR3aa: CASSESVLAGKNIQYF; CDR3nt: TGCGCCAGCAGTGAGTCGGTGCTCGCGGGGAAAAACATTCAGTACTTC
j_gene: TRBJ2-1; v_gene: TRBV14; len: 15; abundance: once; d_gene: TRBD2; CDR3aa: CASSLLAGGPNEQFF; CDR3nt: TGTGCCAGCAGCCTTTTGGCGGGAGGGCCTAATGAGCAGTTCTTC
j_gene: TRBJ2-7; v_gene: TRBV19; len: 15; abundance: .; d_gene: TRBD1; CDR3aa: CASSTRQGASYEQYF; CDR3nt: TGTGCCAGTAGTACTAGACAGGGGGCGAGCTACGAGCAGTACTTC
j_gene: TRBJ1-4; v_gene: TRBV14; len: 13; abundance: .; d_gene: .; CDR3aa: CASRLKGDEKLFF; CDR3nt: TGTGCCAGCAGACTAAAGGGCGATGAAAAACTGTTTTTT
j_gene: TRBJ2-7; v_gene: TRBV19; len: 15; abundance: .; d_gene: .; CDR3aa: CASSLTGRETYEQYF; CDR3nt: TGTGCCAGTAGTCTAACAGGCCGAGAGACCTACGAGCAGTACTTC
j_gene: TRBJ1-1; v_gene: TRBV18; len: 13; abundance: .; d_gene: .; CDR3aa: CASSPDRRAEAFF; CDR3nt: TGTGCCAGCTCACCTGACAGGCGCGCTGAAGCTTTCTTT
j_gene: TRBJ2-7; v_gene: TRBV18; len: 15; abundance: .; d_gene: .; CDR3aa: CASSLSRQIENEQYF; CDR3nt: TGTGCCAGCTCACTTTCCCGACAGATCGAAAACGAGCAGTACTTC
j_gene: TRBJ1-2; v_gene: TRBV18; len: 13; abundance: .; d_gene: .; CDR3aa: CASRDTSGYGYTF; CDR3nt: TGTGCCAGCCGGGATACCTCTGGCTATGGCTACACCTTC
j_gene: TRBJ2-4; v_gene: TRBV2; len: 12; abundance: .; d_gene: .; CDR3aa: CASSEGGHIQYF; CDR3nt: TGTGCCAGCAGTGAAGGAGGGCACATTCAGTACTTC
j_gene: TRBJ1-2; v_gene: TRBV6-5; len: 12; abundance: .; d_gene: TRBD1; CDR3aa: CASRTGPYGYTF; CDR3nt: TGTGCCAGCAGGACAGGGCCCTATGGCTACACCTTC
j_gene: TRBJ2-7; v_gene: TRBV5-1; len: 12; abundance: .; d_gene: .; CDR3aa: CASSLGAYEQYF; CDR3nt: TGCGCCAGCAGCTTGGGAGCATACGAGCAGTACTTC
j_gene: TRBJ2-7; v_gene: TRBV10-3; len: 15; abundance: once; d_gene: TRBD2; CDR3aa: CATATSGSSSDEQYF; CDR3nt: TGTGCCACCGCGACTAGCGGGAGTTCTTCCGACGAGCAGTACTTC
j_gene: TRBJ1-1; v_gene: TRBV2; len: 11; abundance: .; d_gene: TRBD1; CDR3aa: CASYRGTEAFF; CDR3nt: TGTGCCAGCTACAGGGGCACTGAAGCTTTCTTT
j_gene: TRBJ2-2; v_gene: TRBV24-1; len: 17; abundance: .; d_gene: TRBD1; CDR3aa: CATSDSLHRGNTGELFF; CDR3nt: TGTGCCACCAGTGATAGCTTGCACAGGGGGAACACCGGGGAGCTGTTTTTT
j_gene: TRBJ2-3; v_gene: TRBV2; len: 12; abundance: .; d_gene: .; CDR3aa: CASSPPGDTQYF; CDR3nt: TGTGCCAGCAGCCCCCCTGGAGATACGCAGTATTTT
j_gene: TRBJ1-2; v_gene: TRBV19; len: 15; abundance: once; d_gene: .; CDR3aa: CASTEQPLANYGYTF; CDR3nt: TGTGCCAGTACGGAACAGCCATTAGCTAACTATGGCTACACCTTC
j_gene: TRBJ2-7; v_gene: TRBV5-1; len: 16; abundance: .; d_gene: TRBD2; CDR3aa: CASSGGTSGTHYEQYF; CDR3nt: TGCGCCAGCAGCGGGGGGACTAGCGGGACCCACTACGAGCAGTACTTC
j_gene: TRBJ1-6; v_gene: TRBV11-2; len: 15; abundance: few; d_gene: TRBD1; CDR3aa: CASSFIRGTYSPLHF; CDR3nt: TGTGCCAGCAGCTTCATCAGGGGGACTTATTCACCCCTCCACTTT
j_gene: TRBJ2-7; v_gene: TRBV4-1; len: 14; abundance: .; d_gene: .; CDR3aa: CASSQDEGAYEQYF; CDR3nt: TGCGCCAGCAGCCAAGACGAGGGGGCCTACGAGCAGTACTTC
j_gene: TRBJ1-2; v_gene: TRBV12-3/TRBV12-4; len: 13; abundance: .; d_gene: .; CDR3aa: CASSLIQGRGYTF; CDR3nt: TGTGCCAGCAGTTTAATACAGGGTCGGGGCTACACCTTC
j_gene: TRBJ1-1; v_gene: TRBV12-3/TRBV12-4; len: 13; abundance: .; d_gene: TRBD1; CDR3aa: CASTLSGGTEAFF; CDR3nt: TGTGCCAGCACCCTATCAGGGGGCACTGAAGCTTTCTTT
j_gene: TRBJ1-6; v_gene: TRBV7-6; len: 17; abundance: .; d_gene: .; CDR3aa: CASSLQGDRAYNSPLHF; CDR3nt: TGTGCCAGCAGCCTCCAAGGAGACCGAGCCTATAATTCACCCCTCCACTTT
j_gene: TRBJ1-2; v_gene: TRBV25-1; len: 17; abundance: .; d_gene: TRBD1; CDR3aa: CASSLGDRDDYNYGYTF; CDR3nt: TGTGCCAGCAGCCTGGGGGACAGGGACGACTATAACTATGGCTACACCTTC